This T cell receptor (beta chain) was captured by sequencing in a study of response to subunit inactivated influenza vaccine. This clonotype was recorded a few times. Its antigen is currently unknown. TCRdb itself ran the RT-PCR reads through MiXCR, one entry per CDR3 protein. The data hold about 650,000 distinct CDR3 sequences, with approximately 15% observed a single time. Study-wide results and caveats: Few new T cells, the authors suggested, are recruited by each seasonal influenza vaccination.

Germline lookup yields CDR1 SGHRS and CDR2 YFSETQ. The V segment lost 4 bases and the J segment 0 bases; nucleotides outside the gene matches: 8. The length of the CDR3 is 16 residues. The sample here was PBMCs from blood, taken 11 to 12 days after vaccination. This TCR was recovered from a man aged 45-65 years who received an inactivated influenza vaccine. This chain connects TRBV5-1 to TRBJ2-5; 8 nucleotides line up with TRBD1. The CDR3 sequence: CASSVDRVWYQETQYF. CDR3 in DNA: TGCGCCAGCAGCGTGGACAGGGTTTGGTACCAAGAGACCCAGTACTTC.